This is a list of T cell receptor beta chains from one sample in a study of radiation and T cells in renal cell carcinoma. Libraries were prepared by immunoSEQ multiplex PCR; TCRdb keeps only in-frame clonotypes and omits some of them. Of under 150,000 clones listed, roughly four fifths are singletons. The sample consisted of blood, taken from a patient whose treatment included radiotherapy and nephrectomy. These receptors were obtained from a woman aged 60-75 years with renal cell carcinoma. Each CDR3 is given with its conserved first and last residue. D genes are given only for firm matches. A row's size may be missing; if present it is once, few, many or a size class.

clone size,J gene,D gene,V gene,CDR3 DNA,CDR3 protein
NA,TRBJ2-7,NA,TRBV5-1,TGCGCCAGCAGCTTGAGATTACAGGGTTTATACGAGCAGTACTTC,CASSLRLQGLYEQYF
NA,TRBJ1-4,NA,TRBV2,TGTGCCAGCAGTGAAATGGGCACGACCCAGCGAAAACTGTTTTTT,CASSEMGTTQRKLFF
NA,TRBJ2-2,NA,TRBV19,TGTGCCAGTAGTATCCACAGGGCGAACACCGGGGAGCTGTTTTTT,CASSIHRANTGELFF
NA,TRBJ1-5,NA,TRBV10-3,TGTGCCATCAGTGAGGGGGGGACCCAGCCCCAGCATTTT,CAISEGGTQPQHF
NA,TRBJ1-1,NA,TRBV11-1,TGTGCCAGCAGCTTATCACGTTGGGGCACGGAAGCTTTCTTT,CASSLSRWGTEAFF
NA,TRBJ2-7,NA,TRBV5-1,TGCGCCAGCAGCTTGGTGGCCCACGAGCAGTACTTC,CASSLVAHEQYF
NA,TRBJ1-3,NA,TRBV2,TGTGCCAGCGGGGCCATGGGGATAAGTGAAAACACCATATATTTT,CASGAMGISENTIYF
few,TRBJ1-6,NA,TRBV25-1,TGTGCCAGCAGTGAAGCCCGGGACACCTCGCGGTCACCCCTCCACTTT,CASSEARDTSRSPLHF
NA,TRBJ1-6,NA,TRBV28,TGTGCCAGCACCAGCCGCGATAATTCACCCCTCCACTTT,CASTSRDNSPLHF
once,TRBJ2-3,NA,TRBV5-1,TGCGCCAGCAGCTCATACACAGATACGCAGTATTTT,CASSSYTDTQYF